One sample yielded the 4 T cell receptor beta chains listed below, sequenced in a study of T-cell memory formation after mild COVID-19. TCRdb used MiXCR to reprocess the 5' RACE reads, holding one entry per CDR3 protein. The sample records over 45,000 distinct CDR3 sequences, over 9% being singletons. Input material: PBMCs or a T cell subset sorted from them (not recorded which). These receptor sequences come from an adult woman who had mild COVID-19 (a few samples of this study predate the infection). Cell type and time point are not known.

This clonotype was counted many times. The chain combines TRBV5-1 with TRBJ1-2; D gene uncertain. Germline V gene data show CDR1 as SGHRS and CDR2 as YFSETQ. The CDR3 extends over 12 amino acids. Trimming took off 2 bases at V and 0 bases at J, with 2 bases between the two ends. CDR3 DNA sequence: TGCGCCAGCAGCTTAACTAACTATGGCTACACCTTC. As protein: CASSLTNYGYTF.

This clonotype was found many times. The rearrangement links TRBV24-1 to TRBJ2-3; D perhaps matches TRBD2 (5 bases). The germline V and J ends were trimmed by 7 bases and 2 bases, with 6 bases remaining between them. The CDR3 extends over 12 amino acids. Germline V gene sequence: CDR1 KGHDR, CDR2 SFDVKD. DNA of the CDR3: TGTGCCACCAGCGGGGACACAGATACGCAGTATTTT. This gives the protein CATSGDTDTQYF.

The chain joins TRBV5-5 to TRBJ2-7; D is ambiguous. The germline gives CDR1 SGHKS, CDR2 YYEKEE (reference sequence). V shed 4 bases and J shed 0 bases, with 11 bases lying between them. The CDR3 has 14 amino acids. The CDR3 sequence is CASSGRGSSYEQYF. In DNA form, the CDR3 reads TGTGCCAGCAGCGGGCGTGGCAGCTCCTACGAGCAGTACTTC.

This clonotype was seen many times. Written as DNA, the CDR3 is TGCAGTGCTAGAGGGGCGACAGGGGGAGATACGCAGTATTTT. Its protein product is CSARGATGGDTQYF. The chain combines TRBV20-1 with TRBJ2-3, with TRBD1 matching over 9 bases. The CDR3 sequence is 14 residues long. After removal of 1 base from V and 5 bases from J, the junction contained 4 bases not matched to a gene. CDR1 and CDR2 from the germline V gene are DFQATT and SNEGSKA (reference sequence).